Shown below are 28 T cell receptor beta chains from a single sample sequenced in a study of response to subunit inactivated influenza vaccine. TCRdb independently ran MiXCR on the RT-PCR reads; one entry per CDR3 protein. The sample contains a few hundred thousand distinct CDR3 sequences, less than 15% of which appear only once. Here the sequenced sample was PBMCs from blood, taken 11 to 12 days after vaccination. These receptors all come from a man aged 50 to 59 who received an inactivated influenza vaccine.

This chain links TRBV20-1 with TRBJ2-7; TRBD1 agrees at 7 bases. There are 12 residues in the CDR3. CDR1 and CDR2 from the germline V gene are DFQATT and SNEGSKA (reference sequence). The V gene end was trimmed by 6 bases and the J gene end by 6 bases; junction bases not matched to a gene: 8. Here the CDR3 DNA reads TGCAGTGCCCACACGACAGGGTCCGAGCAGTACTTC. Protein: CSAHTTGSEQYF.

Here the CDR3 reads CASSLEPGRETQYF. In DNA form, the CDR3 reads TGCGCCAGCAGCTTGGAACCAGGGAGAGAGACCCAGTACTTC. This sequence joins TRBV5-1 and TRBJ2-5; D tentatively fits TRBD1 or TRBD2 (5 bases each). Trimming took off 0 bases at V and 4 bases at J, with 10 bases between the two ends. This CDR3 has 14 amino acids. Per the germline V gene, CDR1 is SGHRS and CDR2 is YFSETQ.

The chain is built from TRBV14 and TRBJ2-1; TRBD1 might be the D (5 bases). Germline V gene data show CDR1 as SGHDN and CDR2 as FVKESK. CDR3 length equals 14 residues. V lost 4 bases, J lost 3 bases, and 10 bases lay in between. CDR3 sequence reads: CASSRGRGYNEQFF. The CDR3 DNA reads TGTGCCAGCAGCCGAGGAAGGGGCTACAATGAGCAGTTCTTC.

This chain connects TRBV18 to TRBJ2-1; unclear D gene. V lost 3 bases and J 8 bases, leaving 17 bases between the germline ends. The germline CDR1 and CDR2 sequences are KGHSH and LQKENI. CDR3 length: 15 residues. CDR3 region: CASSPAAGINDEQFF. CDR3 nucleotide sequence: TGTGCCAGCTCACCCGCAGCCGGCATCAACGATGAGCAGTTCTTC.

This clonotype was counted only a few times. The chain combines TRBV19 with TRBJ2-1, with D possibly matching TRBD2 (6 bases). The germline CDR1 and CDR2 sequences are LNHDA and SQIVND (reference sequence). Deletions cut 7 bases from V and 0 bases from J, with 16 bases between. This CDR3 contains 16 residues. The CDR3 DNA reads as TGTGCCAGTAACAGTCTAGCGTCGAGCTCCTACAATGAGCAGTTCTTC. This translates into CASNSLASSSYNEQFF.

This clonotype was observed a few times. CDR3 loop: CASSPRQGHNEQFF. The CDR3, as DNA: TGTGCCAGCAGCCCAAGACAGGGTCACAATGAGCAGTTCTTC. This chain uses TRBV11-3 with TRBJ2-1; 7 bases fit TRBD1. V was pared by 5 bases and J by 5 bases, with 6 bases of the junction left unmatched. Germline values: CDR1 SGHNT, CDR2 YENEEA. CDR3 length: 14 amino acids. The entire variable domain, with the rest obtained from reference TRBV11-3 and TRBJ2-1, is as follows: EAGVVQSPRYKIIEKKQPVAFWCNPISGHNTLYWYLQNLGQGPELLIRYENEEAVDDSQLPKDRFSAERLKGVDSTLKIQPAELGDSAVYLCASSPRQGHNEQFFGPGTRLTVL.

The chain carries TRBV4-3 and TRBJ2-3; no definite D call. V was pared by 1 base and J by 8 bases, with 10 bases between. Per the germline V gene, CDR1 is LGHNA and CDR2 is YSLEER. The length of the CDR3 is 13 residues. This CDR3 is CASSQGGRGTQYF. CDR3 coding DNA: TGCGCCAGCAGCCAAGGTGGGCGAGGTACGCAGTATTTT.

This chain joins TRBV7-2 and TRBJ2-7, with 12 bases lining up with TRBD1. The germline V gene encodes CDR1 SGHTA and CDR2 FQGNSA. CDR3 length equals 15 residues. The J segment lost 7 bases and the V segment lost 2 bases, leaving 6 bases of the junction unmatched. This CDR3 reads CASSLTGTGGGEQYF. Here the CDR3 DNA reads TGTGCCAGCAGCTTAACGGGGACAGGGGGCGGGGAGCAGTACTTC.

V gene TRBV7-2 combines with J gene TRBJ1-6; TRBD1 agrees at 7 bases. The CDR3 sequence is 14 residues long. Trimming removed 5 bases from V and 7 bases from J; junction bases left unmatched: 5. Per germline, CDR1 SGHTA and CDR2 FQGNSA. CDR3 in amino acids: CASSIRDSNSPLHF. CDR3 in DNA: TGTGCCAGCAGCATCCGGGACAGCAATTCACCCCTCCACTTT.

The chain employs TRBV29-1 and TRBJ1-1; possible D gene TRBD1, 5 bases. The CDR3 totals 13 residues. V gave up 4 bases and J gave up 5 bases, with 14 bases separating them. CDR1 SQVTM and CDR2 ANQGSEA come from the germline V gene. The CDR3 region is CSVAKGTWTEAFF. The CDR3 bases are TGCAGCGTTGCAAAGGGGACCTGGACTGAAGCTTTCTTT. Looking up the rest from reference TRBV29-1 and TRBJ1-1 gives the full variable domain: SAVISQKPSRDICQRGTSLTIQCQVDSQVTMMFWYRQQPGQSLTLIATANQGSEATYESGFVIDKFPISRPNLTFSTLTVSNMSPEDSSIYLCSVAKGTWTEAFFGQGTRLTVV.

The chain uses TRBV5-1 and TRBJ2-5; 8 bases are a match to TRBD1. V was pared by 4 bases and J by 3 bases, with 8 bases of the junction left unmatched. The germline gives CDR1 SGHRS, CDR2 YFSETQ. The CDR3 has 15 amino acids. The CDR3 loop reads CASSRAGGLEETQYF. In DNA form, the CDR3 reads TGCGCCAGCAGCCGTGCAGGGGGCTTGGAAGAGACCCAGTACTTC.

This clonotype was recorded at least ten times. This rearrangement joins TRBV29-1 to TRBJ1-1; possible D gene TRBD1, 6 bases. Trimming took off 8 bases at V and 1 base at J, with 20 bases between the two ends. Germline CDR1 reads SQVTM; CDR2 reads ANQGSEA. This CDR3 contains 15 residues. CDR3 nucleotide sequence: TGCAGCCATCTAAAACAACAGGGCGGGAACACTGAAGCTTTCTTT. Encoded protein: CSHLKQQGGNTEAFF.

This chain joins TRBV20-1 and TRBJ2-3; no clear D gene. The CDR3 is made up of 13 amino acids. Trimming shortened V by 3 bases and J by 5 bases, and 12 bases separated the two germline ends. CDR1 is DFQATT, CDR2 SNEGSKA, per germline (reference sequence). CDR3 DNA sequence: TGCAGTGCTAGGTATGGCAGTGGAGATACGCAGTATTTT. This codes for CSARYGSGDTQYF.

V is TRBV20-1 and J is TRBJ1-6, with D tentatively TRBD1 (5 bases). The CDR3 sequence is 16 residues long. Deletions cut 0 bases from V and 7 bases from J, with 16 bases between. The germline CDR1 and CDR2 sequences are DFQATT and SNEGSKA (reference sequence). The CDR3 here is CSARDLHAGRNSPLHF. The CDR3 nucleotides read TGCAGTGCTAGAGATCTCCATGCAGGGCGAAATTCACCCCTCCACTTT.

The sample holds a few counts of this clonotype. The genes are TRBV12-3 or TRBV12-4 and TRBJ1-1; a possible D gene is TRBD1 (6 bases). CDR3 length: 16 residues. V was trimmed by 6 bases and J by 0 bases, leaving 17 bases between them. CDR3: CASRTGGGSLNTEAFF. Written as DNA, the CDR3 is TGTGCCAGCAGGACAGGTGGCGGGAGCTTGAACACTGAAGCTTTCTTT.

This clonotype has only a few counts. The chain links TRBV10-3 to TRBJ2-7; D gene unclear. Germline-derived CDR1 and CDR2 are ENHRY and SYGVKD. The CDR3 totals 14 residues. The ends were cut back, 2 bases at V and 2 bases at J, with 10 bases in the middle. The CDR3, as DNA: TGTGCCATCAGTGAGGACATCGGACCCTACGAGCAGTACTTC. Amino acids: CAISEDIGPYEQYF.

This clonotype was counted at least ten times. J is TRBJ2-3 and V is TRBV12-3 or TRBV12-4; D possibly matches TRBD1 or TRBD2 (5 bases each). Trimming shortened V by 7 bases and J by 2 bases, and 16 bases separated the two germline ends. The CDR3 is 15 residues long. The CDR3 sequence is CASTERRGYTDTQYF. The CDR3 DNA is TGTGCCAGCACCGAGAGACGGGGCTACACAGATACGCAGTATTTT.

This clonotype occurred a few times. The rearrangement joins TRBV6-5 to TRBJ2-1; perhaps TRBD1 as D (6 bases). CDR1 and CDR2 from the germline V gene are MNHEY and SVGAGI. The CDR3 consists of 15 residues. V lost 0 bases and J 4 bases, leaving 10 bases between the germline ends. The CDR3 spells CASSYSLDSYNEQFF. CDR3 in DNA: TGTGCCAGCAGTTACTCACTGGACAGTTACAATGAGCAGTTCTTC.

This clonotype turned up a few times. The chain joins TRBV12-3 or TRBV12-4 to TRBJ1-2, with 8 bases identical to TRBD1. V lost 5 bases to trimming and J lost 1 base; unmatched junction nucleotides: 9. The CDR3 consists of 16 residues. The CDR3 spells CASSIDRGGYNYGYTF. The CDR3 nucleotides are TGTGCCAGCAGTATCGACAGGGGCGGCTATAACTATGGCTACACCTTC.

Only a few counts were recorded for this clonotype. The gene calls are TRBV7-2 and TRBJ2-7, with D hard to call. Germline CDR1 and CDR2: SGHTA and FQGNSA. The V end was cut by 7 bases, the J end by 2 bases, with 18 bases between. CDR3 size: 15 residues. The chain's CDR3 is CASTPGRQLTYEQYF. In DNA, the CDR3 is TGTGCCAGCACGCCCGGGCGGCAGCTCACCTACGAGCAGTACTTC.

This clonotype was seen many times. The chain carries TRBV6-2 or TRBV6-3 and TRBJ2-1; 7 bases fit TRBD2. Germline CDR1 and CDR2: MNHEY and SVGEGT. CDR3 length: 14 amino acids. J was trimmed by 6 bases and V by 5 bases; bases with no gene match: 7. The CDR3 DNA is TGTGCCAGCAGTCGGCTAGCGGTGAGCAATGAGCAGTTCTTC. Its translation: CASSRLAVSNEQFF.

V gene TRBV27 combines with J gene TRBJ2-2; D unclear. Trimming left V 2 bases short and J 4 bases short, with 8 bases between. CDR1 and CDR2 (germline): MNHEY, SMNVEV (reference sequence). This CDR3 has 14 amino acids. DNA of the CDR3: TGTGCCAGCAGTTTACGCGACTTCACCGGGGAGCTGTTTTTT. It is translated as CASSLRDFTGELFF.

The genes are TRBV9 and TRBJ2-1; TRBD1 agrees at 8 bases. Germline lookup yields CDR1 SGDLS and CDR2 YYNGEE. The CDR3 sequence is 16 residues long. With V trimmed by 3 bases and J by 0 bases, 5 bases remained unmatched. CDR3 DNA: TGTGCCAGCAGCGCCTCAACAGGGGGCTCCTACAATGAGCAGTTCTTC. The encoded protein is CASSASTGGSYNEQFF.

This clonotype was detected only a few times. CDR3 sequence: CASSLGGGVEQFF. CDR3 nucleotide sequence: TGTGCCAGCAGCTTAGGTGGGGGGGTTGAGCAGTTCTTC. The rearrangement joins TRBV11-2 to TRBJ2-1, with 7 bases lining up with TRBD2. V was clipped by 1 base and J by 9 bases; unmatched bases: 3. The CDR3 is made up of 13 amino acids. CDR1 is SGHAT and CDR2 is FQNNGV in the germline V gene.

In its sample, this clonotype was seen a few times. The J gene is TRBJ2-1, the V gene TRBV28; the D call may be TRBD1 or TRBD2 (5 bases each). The V end lost 4 bases, the J end lost 7 bases, and 11 bases lay between the germline ends. The germline CDR1 and CDR2 sequences are MDHEN and SYDVKM. The CDR3 has 13 amino acids. The CDR3 DNA reads TGTGCCAGCAGTTCGAGGGGTGTTAATGAGCAGTTCTTC. It is translated as CASSSRGVNEQFF.

The chain is built from TRBV20-1 and TRBJ2-5; 9 positions agree with TRBD2. The germline gives CDR1 DFQATT, CDR2 SNEGSKA (reference sequence). V shed 1 base, J shed 4 bases, and the junction held 16 bases outside the gene matches. The CDR3 spans 18 residues. The CDR3 nucleotides are TGCAGTGCTAGAGCGCTACCCTCTAGCGGGGTCATGAGAGAGACCCAGTACTTC. Its translation: CSARALPSSGVMRETQYF.

The chain has TRBV19 and TRBJ1-1, with D possibly matching TRBD1 (5 bases). Germline V gene data show CDR1 as LNHDA and CDR2 as SQIVND (reference sequence). V gave up 8 bases and J gave up 11 bases, with 21 bases separating them. This CDR3 is 13 amino acids long. The CDR3 DNA is TGTGCCAGTGACCCCATGGGGGGATACCAGGCTTTCTTT. Translated: CASDPMGGYQAFF. Full variable domain (outside the CDR3, taken from reference TRBV19 and TRBJ1-1): DGGITQSPKYLFRKEGQNVTLSCEQNLNHDAMYWYRQDPGQGLRLIYYSQIVNDFQKGDIAEGYSVSREKKESFPLTVTSAQKNPTAFYLCASDPMGGYQAFFGQGTRLTVV.

The chain couples TRBV19 to TRBJ2-5; the D is unclear. CDR3 length: 9 amino acids. Germline V lookup: CDR1 LNHDA, CDR2 SQIVND (reference sequence). The CDR3 loop reads CLLRETQYF. In DNA form, the CDR3 reads TGTCTCTTGCGAGAGACCCAGTACTTC.